This entry concerns a single T cell receptor (beta chain). Its antigen is still unknown. This sample is part of a study of Ad26.COV2.S vaccination and SARS-CoV-2 variants. Study results and caveats: Spike-specific TCR breadth in vaccine recipients exceeded that seen in placebo recipients.

Sequencing used immunoSEQ multiplex PCR; TCRdb keeps in-frame clones, though not all of them. The sample lists about 350,000 clones; about 90% were seen once. The sequencing used peripheral blood, collected after recovery from COVID-19. The TCR comes from a human donor who had recovered from COVID-19.

The CDR3 here is CASSPLVAGGNTEAFF. The CDR3 DNA sequence: TGTGCCAGCAGCCCCCTGGTCGCAGGGGGAAACACTGAAGCTTTCTTT. The genes are TRBV3-1 (or the pseudogene TRBV3-2) and TRBJ1-1, with TRBD1 matching over 7 bases. J lost 2 bases, V lost 4 bases, and 10 bases had no gene match. The germline V gene has CDR1 LGHDT and CDR2 YNNKEL (reference sequence). This CDR3 region has 16 residues.